This T cell receptor beta chain emerged from a study of blood T cells in healthy people across ages (dated by TCRdb to between 2015 and 2016). Background for the entire study: In model experiments, template switching captured roughly one uniquely barcoded TCR beta cDNA molecule for every two T cells. Four age groups were formed from the donors: young (average approximately 17 years), middle-aged (approximately 42), aged (62) and long-lived (82). Using the same blood draw, the study looked at two additional independent replicas of 1 million unique cDNA reads for two donors, one aged 18 to 30 and the other aged 80 or older. To avoid experimental bias, donors of different ages were distributed randomly across sequencing lanes. Age-related changes in TCR beta repertoire diversity were measured in the study by deep sequencing normalized with unique cDNA molecular identifiers. General conclusions and limits of the study: The long-lived group showed more naive CD4+ T cells, fewer expanded clones and increased TCR diversity than the aged group, suggesting age selection. Because donor CMV infection status was unknown, age-related changes in expanded clonotypes were potentially confounded. A strong correlation was found between observed TCR beta diversity and the percentage of naive T cells measured by flow cytometry. Estimates of total diversity based on one million sequenced T cells were considered lower bounds and underestimates. Bulk unsorted PBMC profiling prevented conclusive comparison of naive and antigen-experienced compartments. Observed TCR beta diversity per million T cells fell roughly linearly with age, and a significant reduction was already apparent by age approximately 40.

The junction shows trimming of 8 bases on V and 3 bases on J, and the gene matches do not reach 13 bases of it. Via the germline V gene, CDR1 is MGHDK and CDR2 SYGVNS. Measured from the cysteine to the phenylalanine, the CDR3 is 17 residues long. CDR3 DNA only is kept here, 51 bases in frame from base 1. Libraries were prepared through 5' RACE. TCRdb lists the instrument as Illumina HiSeq 2500. A second PCR of roughly 7 to 11 cycles was performed with a sample-barcoded 5' primer and a J-beta primer mix. A unique molecular identifier was introduced onto each TCR beta cDNA molecule by a template-switch 5' adaptor carrying 12 random nucleotides. At least 2.5 million CDR3-containing paired-end reads were obtained from each sample. First-strand cDNA was synthesized from all RNA with the Mint cDNA synthesis kit, primed by a TRBC-specific oligonucleotide. After uracil-DNA glycosylase treatment, a first 18-cycle PCR used universal primers M1SS and BC2_uni_R on all cDNA. On the study's bioinformatics: Each sample was normalized by randomly selecting 1 million high-quality reads, each carrying a distinct molecular identifier. Instead of being binned into consensus sequences, reads with shared molecular identifiers were discarded. MiTCR, set to a Q25 quality threshold and the strictest error-elimination algorithm, was used for CDR3 identification, clonotype clustering and error correction. A nonparametric unseen species model with Euler transformation was used to estimate a lower bound on total TCR beta diversity. The public sequencing data were trimmed at Q25 with fastp and processed into clonotypes with MiXCR by TCRdb, which kept only in-frame beta chains. Every distinct CDR3 protein forms one entry, paired with its most common genes and DNA. The V and J calls and clone size come from TCRdb's table, not from the authors' own analysis. For this sample the table gives about 680,000 distinct CDR3 sequences, of which 49% were detected only once. About 32% of the sample goes to the ten largest clones.

The 40 or so donors, aged about 6 to 95 years, were systemically healthy Caucasian individuals from Russia. Each donor gave ten milliliters of peripheral blood, drawn into EDTA-treated Vacutainer tubes. Ficoll-Paque density-gradient centrifugation was used to isolate PBMCs, with at least 6.5 million per sample. Total RNA, at least 5.5 micrograms per sample, was extracted from PBMCs with Trizol reagent. For every donor, an aliquot of PBMCs went through flow cytometry to measure the percentages of naive CD45RAhigh/CD27high T cells. This clonotype was observed once. This clone's antigen is unknown. The record has no base qualities; no much larger clone is one base away. One read offers little support.

The sequence is built from TRBV25-1 and TRBJ2-2; a stretch of 9 junction bases matches TRBD1. Sequencing used blood. This receptor was identified in a woman aged 55-75 years in good health. The DNA sequence is given as TGTGCCAGCCTCGACTCCGGGACAGGGATGGACACCGGGGAGCTGTTTTTT. Protein translation: CASLDSGTGMDTGELFF.